The T cell receptor (beta chain) described here comes from a study of regulatory T cells in long-lasting Graves disease. Arm-PCR of CDR3 regions and iRepertoire HTBI primers were the basis on which TCR beta libraries were built. TCRdb passed the multiplex PCR reads through MiXCR, listing each CDR3 protein once. The sample contains 440,000 or so distinct CDR3 sequences, 16% of which appear only once. The CDR3 is made up of 11 amino acids. After removal of 6 bases from V and 14 bases from J, the junction contained 7 bases not matched to a gene. Germline V gene sequence: CDR1 KGHSH, CDR2 LQKENI. Described time point: newly diagnosed GD, antithyroid drugs for less than 3 months. RNA isolated from PBMCs was used to make the TCR library. The same specimen was also included in a second study, on T cells in Graves' hyperthyroidism and ophthalmopathy.

The specimen comprised peripheral blood mononuclear cells (PBMCs), sampled at new diagnosis, from a patient treated with antithyroid drugs. V is TRBV18 and J is TRBJ1-1; 9 bases line up with TRBD1. The receptor was derived from a woman in her 30s with Graves disease. CDR3 DNA sequence: TGTGCCAGCTCCACCCGGGACAGGGTCTTCTTT. It yields the protein CASSTRDRVFF.